This T cell receptor (beta chain) was captured by sequencing in a study of monozygotic twins with inflammatory bowel disease. Researchers used template switching to add UMIs featuring a 6-nucleotide sample barcode. TCRdb re-called the 5' RACE reads and gives one entry per CDR3 protein, without DNA. The table gives roughly 200,000 distinct CDR3 sequences; the top ten clones make up approximately 1.5% of it. For every donor, one blood sample of approximately 2.6 ml was drawn. The CDR3 loop spans 13 amino acids. Germline V lookup: CDR1 MNHNS, CDR2 SASEGT. With respect to this clonotype: The antigen remains unidentified.

Broader study findings: Fewer shared clonotypes with others were found in IBD patients than in healthy twins, especially with disease activity. No separation of different T cell subtypes was possible.

This rearrangement joins TRBV6-1 to TRBJ2-1. The origin of this receptor is a human donor with ulcerative colitis or Crohn's disease, or a healthy co-twin of an affected twin (not recorded which). The specimen was blood. CDR3 sequence reads: CASSRSERWEQFF.